This TCR beta chain comes out of a study of cytomegalovirus exposure and HLA in healthy donors. On this clone: Its antigen is as yet unknown.

The protocol was immunoSEQ multiplex PCR, while the TCRdb copy is restricted to in-frame clones and leaves out a portion. The sample shows 100,000 or so clones, more than 85% of them seen only once. The germline V gene encodes CDR1 MNHEY and CDR2 SVGAGI. Unmatched junction bases numbered 9, after V lost 7 bases and J lost 5 bases. The CDR3 is made up of 14 amino acids. Whole-study results and caveats: In vitro, three CMV-associated chains proved specific for CMV antigens. According to the study, around 150 TCR beta chains were cytomegalovirus-associated.

The donors were part of the validation cohort, which consisted of roughly 110 subjects and was separate from the first cohort of several hundred subjects. This receptor was obtained from a young woman in good health and CMV-seropositive. Sequencing was carried out using PBMCs. The chain employs TRBV6-5 and TRBJ2-5; 8 positions match TRBD2. For the CDR3, the DNA is TGTGCCAGCAAGCAGCGGGGGCGGGGGGAGACCCAGTACTTC. Protein product: CASKQRGRGETQYF.